This entry features one T cell receptor beta chain sequence. This CDR3 comprises 14 residues. Losses at the gene ends were 5 bases for V and 8 bases for J; bases not matched to a gene: 6. CDR1 and CDR2 (germline): SEHNR, FQNEAQ (reference sequence). The data stem from a study of blood T cell repertoires in COVID-19. Sequencing was performed with immunoSEQ multiplex PCR; in TCRdb, only in-frame clones are kept and a portion is missing. In the table there are 230,000 or so clones, 81% of which are singletons. The specimen was peripheral blood. The source of this sequence is a woman older than 75 with COVID-19, enrolled during active disease. This rearrangement joins TRBV7-9 to TRBJ1-6, with 7 nucleotides matching TRBD1. The CDR3 DNA sequence: TGTGCCAGCAGCGACAGGGAAGCCTATTCACCCCTCCACTTT. It translates to CASSDREAYSPLHF.